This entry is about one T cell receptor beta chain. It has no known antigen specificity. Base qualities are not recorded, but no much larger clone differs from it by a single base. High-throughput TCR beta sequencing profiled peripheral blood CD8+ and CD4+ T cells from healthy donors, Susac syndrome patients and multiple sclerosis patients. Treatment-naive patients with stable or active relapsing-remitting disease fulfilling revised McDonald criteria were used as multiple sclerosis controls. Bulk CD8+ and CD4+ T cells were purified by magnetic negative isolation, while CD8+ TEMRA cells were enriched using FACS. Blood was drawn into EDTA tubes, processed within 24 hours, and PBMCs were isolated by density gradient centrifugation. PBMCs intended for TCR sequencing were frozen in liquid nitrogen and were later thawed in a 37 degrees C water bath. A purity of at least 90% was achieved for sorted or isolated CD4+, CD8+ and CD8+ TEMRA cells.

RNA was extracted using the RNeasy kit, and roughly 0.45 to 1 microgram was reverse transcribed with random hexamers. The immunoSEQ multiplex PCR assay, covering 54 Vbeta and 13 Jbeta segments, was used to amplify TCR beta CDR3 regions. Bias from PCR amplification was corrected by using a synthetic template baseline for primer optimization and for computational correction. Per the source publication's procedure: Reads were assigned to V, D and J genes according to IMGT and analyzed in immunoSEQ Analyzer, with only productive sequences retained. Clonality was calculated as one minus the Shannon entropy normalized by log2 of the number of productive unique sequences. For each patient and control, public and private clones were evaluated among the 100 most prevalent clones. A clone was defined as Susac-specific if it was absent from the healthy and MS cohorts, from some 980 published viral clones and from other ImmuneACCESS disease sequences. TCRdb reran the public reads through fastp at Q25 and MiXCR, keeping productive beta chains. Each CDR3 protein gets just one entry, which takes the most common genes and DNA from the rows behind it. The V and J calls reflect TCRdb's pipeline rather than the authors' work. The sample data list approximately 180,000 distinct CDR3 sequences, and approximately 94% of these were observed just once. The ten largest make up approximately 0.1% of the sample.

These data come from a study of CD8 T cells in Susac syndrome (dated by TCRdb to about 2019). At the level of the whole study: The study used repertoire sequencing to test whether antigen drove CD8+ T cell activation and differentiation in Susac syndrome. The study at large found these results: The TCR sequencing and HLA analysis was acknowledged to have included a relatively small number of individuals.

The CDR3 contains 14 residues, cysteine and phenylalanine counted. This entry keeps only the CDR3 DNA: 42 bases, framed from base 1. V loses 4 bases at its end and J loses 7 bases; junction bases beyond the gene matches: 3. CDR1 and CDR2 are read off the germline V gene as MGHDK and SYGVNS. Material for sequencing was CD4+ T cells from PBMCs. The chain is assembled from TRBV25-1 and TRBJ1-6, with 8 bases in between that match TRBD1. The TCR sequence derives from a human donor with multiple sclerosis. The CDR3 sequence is CASSATGANSPLHF. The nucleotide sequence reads TGTGCCAGCAGTGCGACAGGGGCAAATTCACCCCTCCACTTT. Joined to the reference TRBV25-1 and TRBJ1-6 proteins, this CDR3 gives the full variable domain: EADIYQTPRYLVIGTGKKITLECSQTMGHDKMYWYQQDPGMELHLIHYSYGVNSTEKGDLSSESTVSRIRTEHFPLTLESARPSHTSQYLCASSATGANSPLHFGNGTRLTVT.